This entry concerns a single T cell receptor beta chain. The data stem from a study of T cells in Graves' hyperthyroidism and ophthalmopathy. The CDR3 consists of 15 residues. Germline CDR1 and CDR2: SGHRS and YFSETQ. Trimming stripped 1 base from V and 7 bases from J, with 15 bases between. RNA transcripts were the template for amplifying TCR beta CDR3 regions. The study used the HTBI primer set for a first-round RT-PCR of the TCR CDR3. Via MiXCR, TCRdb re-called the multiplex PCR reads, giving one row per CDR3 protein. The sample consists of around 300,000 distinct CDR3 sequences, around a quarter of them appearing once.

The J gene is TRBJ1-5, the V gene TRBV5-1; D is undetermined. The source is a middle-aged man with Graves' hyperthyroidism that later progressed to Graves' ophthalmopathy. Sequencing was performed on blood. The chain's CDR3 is CASSLTGSPEQPQHF. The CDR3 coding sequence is TGCGCCAGCAGCTTGACGGGGTCCCCTGAACAGCCCCAGCATTTT.